The source of this T cell receptor beta chain is a study of T cells in Graves' hyperthyroidism and ophthalmopathy (dated by TCRdb to 2018 to 2020). Background on the whole study: Peripheral blood was sampled at the time of initial diagnosis, prior to any treatment. The 75 to 100 discovery patients were randomly split 7:3 into training and test sets. To identify TCR V-J signatures that set the groups apart, the researchers used a discovery cohort of 90 to 100 patients, made up of 40 to 45 with Graves' ophthalmopathy and about 59 with stable Graves' hyperthyroidism. Following sampling, methimazole starting at 30 mg daily was given to hyperthyroidism patients, and high-dose intravenous methylprednisolone was given to ophthalmopathy patients. Prospective prediction of ophthalmopathy was tested in an independent validation cohort consisting of 18 hyperthyroidism patients and approximately 16 patients who later progressed to ophthalmopathy. According to the paper, TCR Vbeta CDR3 sequencing was carried out on some 130 peripheral blood samples, which came from 40 to 45 ophthalmopathy, fewer than 80 hyperthyroidism and approximately 17 progressor patients. In addition, the study compared T-cell repertoires in thyroid tissue and in blood from 6 or 7 Graves' hyperthyroidism patients. Study-level results and caveats: In validation, progression to ophthalmopathy was predicted by the model with around 70% sensitivity and nearly 75% specificity, a median of approximately 6.5 months before onset. No statistical method was used to set the sample size in advance, and investigators knew the group allocation. A model built on a 13 V-J signature distinguished ophthalmopathy from stable hyperthyroidism, reaching around 90% sensitivity and 81.08% specificity in cross-validation and 80%/75% in testing. Most expanded thyroid clonotypes (frequency above 0.001) were also detected in blood, suggesting blood repertoires may reflect thyroid immune responses.

The TCR beta CDR3 regions were amplified from the RNA transcripts. For the first round of RT-PCR on the TCR CDR3, the HTBI primer set was used together with the Qiagen OneStep RT-PCR kit. A second multiplex PCR round built the libraries, followed by size selection and purification. Sequencing of the libraries was done on an Illumina HiSeq2000 using paired-end 100 bp reads. The authors' analysis ran thus. SOAPnuke was used to process the raw data, removing reads that contained adapters or uncalled bases, had a mean Phred below 15, or lacked an exact match to the constant primer or identifier. COPE v1.2.5 was used to merge the high-quality paired reads, and each unique nucleotide sequence was defined as a clonotype. Clonotypes were aligned to IMGT TRBV, TRBD and TRBJ reference segments using MiTCR v1.1. Only V-J combinations with frequency above 0.0001, covering 99% to 99.2% of repertoires, were analysed. A TCS score was defined as the ratio of F50 (clonal expansion) to E x V (chaos), with BLOSUM62-based TCRdist applied between CDR3 peptides within each V-J. Welch's t-statistics and random forest reduced 450 to 600 V-J features to around 14, which were used in a naive Bayes classifier (R e1071). TCRdb redid the processing of the public reads, applying fastp at Q25 and MiXCR, and retained in-frame beta chains. Entries that share a CDR3 protein sequence are merged under the most common genes and DNA. The V and J calls and clone size come from TCRdb's table, not from the authors' own analysis. This sample holds some 500,000 distinct CDR3 sequences; around 22% were observed only once. Around 10% of the sample is taken by the ten largest.

V and J lose 5 bases and 4 bases, and a span of 17 bases separates them. The germline V gene supplies CDR1 SGHVS and CDR2 FQNEAQ. From the cysteine through the phenylalanine, the CDR3 covers 15 amino acids. Here the CDR3 DNA is all that survives: 45 bases in frame from base 1. Moderately to severely active disease, a Clinical Activity Score of at least 3, a NOSPECS grade of at least 4, and a duration under 3 months were present in ophthalmopathy patients. The study excluded patients with uncontrolled infections, other autoimmune diseases, pregnancy or lactation. Clinical symptoms, serum thyroxine and TRAb, thyroid ultrasound, and orbital computed tomography formed the basis for the diagnoses. PBMCs were isolated from around 10 ml of fresh peripheral blood by Ficoll-Paque density gradient centrifugation. Total RNA was extracted with Trizol reagent, and quality was checked on an Agilent 2100 Bioanalyzer.

A remark on this clonotype: Its antigen is still unknown. No base qualities exist here, and no much larger clone lies one base off it.

The sample was blood. The sequence came from a woman aged 25-40 years with Graves' ophthalmopathy. The sequence joins TRBV7-8 to TRBJ1-2; no D segment can be confidently identified. CDR3 protein: CASSAGPLSSYGYTF. The nucleotide sequence is TGTGCCAGCAGCGCCGGACCGCTCTCCTCCTATGGCTACACCTTC.